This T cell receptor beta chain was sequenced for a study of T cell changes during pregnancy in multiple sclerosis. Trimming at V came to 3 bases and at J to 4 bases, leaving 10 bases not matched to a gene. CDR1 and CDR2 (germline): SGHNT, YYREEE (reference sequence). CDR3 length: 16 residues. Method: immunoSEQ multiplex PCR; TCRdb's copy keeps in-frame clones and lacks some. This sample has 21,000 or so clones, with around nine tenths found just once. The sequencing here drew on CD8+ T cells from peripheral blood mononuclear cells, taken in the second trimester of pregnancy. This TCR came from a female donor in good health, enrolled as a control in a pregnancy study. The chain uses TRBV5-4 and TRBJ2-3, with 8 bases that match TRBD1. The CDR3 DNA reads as TGTGCCAGCAGCTCTACGGACAGGGAGGAGGCAGATACGCAGTATTTT. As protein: CASSSTDREEADTQYF.